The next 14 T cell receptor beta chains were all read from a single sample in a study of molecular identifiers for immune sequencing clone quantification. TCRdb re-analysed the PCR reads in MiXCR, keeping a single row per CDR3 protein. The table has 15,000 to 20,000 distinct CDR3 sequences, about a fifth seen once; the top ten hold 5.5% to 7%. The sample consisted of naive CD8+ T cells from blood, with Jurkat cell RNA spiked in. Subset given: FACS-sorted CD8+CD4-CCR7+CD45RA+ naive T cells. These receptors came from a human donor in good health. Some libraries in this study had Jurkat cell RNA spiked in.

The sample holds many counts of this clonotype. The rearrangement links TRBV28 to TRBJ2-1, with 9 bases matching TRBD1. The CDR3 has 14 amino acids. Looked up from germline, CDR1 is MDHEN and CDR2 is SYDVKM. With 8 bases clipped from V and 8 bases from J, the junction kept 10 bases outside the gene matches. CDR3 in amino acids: CASCYRQGGDEQFF. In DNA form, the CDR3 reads TGTGCCAGCTGTTACCGACAGGGGGGAGATGAGCAGTTCTTC.

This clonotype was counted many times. The CDR3 protein is CASRPRTSGPYEQYF. CDR3 nucleotides: TGTGCCAGCAGACCCAGGACTAGCGGGCCTTACGAGCAGTACTTC. V is TRBV27 and J is TRBJ2-7; 11 nucleotides align to TRBD2. V lost 6 bases and J lost 4; bases outside the gene matches: 8. Germline V lookup: CDR1 MNHEY, CDR2 SMNVEV (reference sequence). This CDR3 region has 15 residues.

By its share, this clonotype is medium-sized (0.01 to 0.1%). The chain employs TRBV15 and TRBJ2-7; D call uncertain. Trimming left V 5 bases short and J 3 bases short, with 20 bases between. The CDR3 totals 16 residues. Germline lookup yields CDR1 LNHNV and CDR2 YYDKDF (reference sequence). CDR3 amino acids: CATSGEPRTPNYEQYF. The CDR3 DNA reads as TGTGCCACCAGCGGCGAGCCAAGGACCCCCAACTACGAGCAGTACTTC.

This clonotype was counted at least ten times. Written as DNA, the CDR3 is TGTGCCAGCAGCTCGGGTCTCCGGGACGGGGATACGCAGTATTTT. Protein sequence: CASSSGLRDGDTQYF. This chain uses TRBV7-3 with TRBJ2-3; D may match TRBD1 or TRBD2 (5 bases each). Per the germline V gene, CDR1 is SGHTA and CDR2 is FQGTGA. This CDR3 comprises 15 residues. Trimming cost V 4 bases and J 6 bases, with 17 bases left between them. Full variable domain (rest looked up from reference TRBV7-3 and TRBJ2-3): GAGVSQTPSNKVTEKGKYVELRCDPISGHTALYWYRQSLGQGPEFLIYFQGTGAADDSGLPNDRFFAVRPEGSVSTLKIQRTERGDSAVYLCASSSGLRDGDTQYFGPGTRLTVL.

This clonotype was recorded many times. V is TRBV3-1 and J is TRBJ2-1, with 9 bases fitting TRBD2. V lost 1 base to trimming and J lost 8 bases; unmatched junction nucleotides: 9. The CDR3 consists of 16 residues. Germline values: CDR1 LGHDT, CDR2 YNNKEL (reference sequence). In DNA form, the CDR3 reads TGTGCCAGCAGCCAAGTAGCGGGAGTCCTGTATCATGAGCAGTTCTTC. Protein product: CASSQVAGVLYHEQFF.

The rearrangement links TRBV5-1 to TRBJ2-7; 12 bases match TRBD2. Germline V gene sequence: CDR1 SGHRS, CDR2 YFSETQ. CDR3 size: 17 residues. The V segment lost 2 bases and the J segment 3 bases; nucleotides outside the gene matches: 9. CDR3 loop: CASSFVGLAGGNYEQYF. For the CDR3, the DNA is TGCGCCAGCAGCTTTGTCGGGCTAGCGGGAGGGAACTACGAGCAGTACTTC.

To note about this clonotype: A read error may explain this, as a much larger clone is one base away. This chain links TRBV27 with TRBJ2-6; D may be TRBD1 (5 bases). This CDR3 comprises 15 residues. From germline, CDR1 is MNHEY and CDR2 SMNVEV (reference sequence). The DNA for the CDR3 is TGTGCCAGCAGTTTATCTGCTTCTGGGGCCAACGTCCCGACTTTC. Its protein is CASSLSASGANVPTF.

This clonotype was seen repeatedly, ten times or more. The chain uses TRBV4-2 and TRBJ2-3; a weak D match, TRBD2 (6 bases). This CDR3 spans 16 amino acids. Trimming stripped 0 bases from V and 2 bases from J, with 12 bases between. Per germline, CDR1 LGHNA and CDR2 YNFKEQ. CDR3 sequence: CASSQDPAGLTDTQYF. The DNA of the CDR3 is TGTGCCAGCAGCCAAGATCCGGCGGGACTCACAGATACGCAGTATTTT.

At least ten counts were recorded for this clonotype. The CDR3 nucleotides read TGTGCCAGCAGCTTAGAAGGGTGGGCGTACAATGAGCAGTTCTTC. This encodes CASSLEGWAYNEQFF. The chain carries TRBV7-2 and TRBJ2-1; D gene ambiguous. Between the trimmed V and J ends, which lost 1 base and 4 bases, there was a span of 11 bases. This CDR3 is built from 15 residues. Germline V gene lookup returns CDR1 SGHTA and CDR2 FQGNSA.

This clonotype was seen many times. In DNA form, the CDR3 reads TGTGCCAGCAGCTTTGGACTAGCGGGAGCCCTCACCGGGGAGCTGTTTTTT. Its protein is CASSFGLAGALTGELFF. V is TRBV5-6 and J is TRBJ2-2; 13 nucleotides match TRBD2. Germline CDR1 SGHDT, CDR2 YYEEEE. This CDR3 is 17 amino acids long. The V and J ends lost 2 bases and 4 bases, in that order; junction bases with no gene match: 5.

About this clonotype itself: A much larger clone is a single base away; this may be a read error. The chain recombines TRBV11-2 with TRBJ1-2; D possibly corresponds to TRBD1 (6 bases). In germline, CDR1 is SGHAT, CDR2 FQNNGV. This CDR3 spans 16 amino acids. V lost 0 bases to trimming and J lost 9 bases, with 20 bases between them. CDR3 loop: CASSLDGGTFGFSYTF. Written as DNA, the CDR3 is TGTGCCAGCAGCTTAGATGGGGGCACTTTTGGGTTTAGCTACACCTTC.

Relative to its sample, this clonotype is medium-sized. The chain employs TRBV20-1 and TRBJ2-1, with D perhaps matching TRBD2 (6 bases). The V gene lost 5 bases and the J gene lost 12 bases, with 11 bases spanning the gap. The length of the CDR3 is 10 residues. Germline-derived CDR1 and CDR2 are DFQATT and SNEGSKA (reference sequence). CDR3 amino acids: CSAGGAGQFF. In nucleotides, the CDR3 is TGCAGTGCTGGCGGGGCGGGGCAGTTCTTC.

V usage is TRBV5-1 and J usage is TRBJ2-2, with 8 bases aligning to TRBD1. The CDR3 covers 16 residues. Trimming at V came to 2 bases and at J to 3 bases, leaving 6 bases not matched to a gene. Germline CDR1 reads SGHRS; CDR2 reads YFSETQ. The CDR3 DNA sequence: TGCGCCAGCAGCTTTTGGGACAGGACCGACACCGGGGAGCTGTTTTTT. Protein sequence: CASSFWDRTDTGELFF.

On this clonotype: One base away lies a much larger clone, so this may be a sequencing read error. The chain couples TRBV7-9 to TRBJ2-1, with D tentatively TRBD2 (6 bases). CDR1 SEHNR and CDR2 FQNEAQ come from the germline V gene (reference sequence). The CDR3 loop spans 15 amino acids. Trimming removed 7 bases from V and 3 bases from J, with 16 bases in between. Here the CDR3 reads CASTRLVGDYNEQFF. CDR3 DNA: TGTGCCAGCACCAGACTAGTGGGAGACTACAATGAGCAGTTCTTC.